A selection of T cell receptor beta chains follows, all from one sample in a study of control samples from healthy donors and cancer patients. Generated by immunoSEQ multiplex PCR, the TCRdb table keeps only in-frame clones and is missing some. This table holds around 68,000 clones, 75% to 85% found once. Material: blood. The receptors stem from a man between 60 and 70 years old in good health. Each CDR3 is given with its conserved first and last residue. The D gene is left open where the match is weak. The size entry is marked missing in some rows and otherwise reads once, few, many or a size class.

V gene,D gene,clone size,J gene,CDR3 DNA,CDR3 protein
TRBV28,TRBD1,.,TRBJ1-5,TGTGCCAGCAGTTTGGACAGGGGCGGCTATCAGCCCCAGCATTTT,CASSLDRGGYQPQHF
TRBV7-8,.,.,TRBJ2-7,TGTGCCAGCAGCCGGGACTCCGCCTACGAGCAGTACTTC,CASSRDSAYEQYF
TRBV4-2,.,.,TRBJ2-3,TGTGCCAGCAGCCAAGATAGGTCAGGGCGCACAGATACGCAGTATTTT,CASSQDRSGRTDTQYF
TRBV4-3,TRBD1,.,TRBJ1-3,TGCGCCAGCAGCCAAGAGTGGTGGCAGGGGGCTGGAAACACCATATATTTT,CASSQEWWQGAGNTIYF
TRBV28,TRBD1,once,TRBJ2-7,TGTGCCAGCAGTCTGGGACAGGCGGCCTACGAGCAGTACTTC,CASSLGQAAYEQYF
TRBV4-2,.,.,TRBJ2-5,TGTGCCAGCAGCCAAGATTTAGGACTACGGGGCCAAGAGACCCAGTACTTC,CASSQDLGLRGQETQYF
TRBV14,.,.,TRBJ2-6,TGTGCCAGCAGCCTGACGGCTGGGGCCAACGTCCTGACTTTC,CASSLTAGANVLTF
TRBV29-1,TRBD1,.,TRBJ1-5,TGCAGCGTTGTATTAGGGACAGCAAATCAGCCCCAGCATTTT,CSVVLGTANQPQHF
TRBV9,TRBD2,.,TRBJ2-1,TGTGCCAGCAGCGCGCAGCGGGAGGCCTCCTACAATGAGCAGTTCTTC,CASSAQREASYNEQFF
TRBV10-3,.,.,TRBJ2-3,TGTGCCATCAGTGATGGCGTGAGCACAGATACGCAGTATTTT,CAISDGVSTDTQYF
TRBV7-6,.,.,TRBJ2-5,TGTGCCAGCAGCCCGCACCAAGAGACCCAGTACTTC,CASSPHQETQYF
TRBV6-1,TRBD2,few,TRBJ2-1,TGTGCCAGCAGTGATCCGCCCTTAGCGGGTCTAAGTCATGAGCAGTTCTTC,CASSDPPLAGLSHEQFF
TRBV7-2,.,.,TRBJ2-5,TGTGCCAGCAGCGGGCAGGGTGTAGGGGCCGAGACCCAGTACTTC,CASSGQGVGAETQYF
TRBV6-5,.,.,TRBJ2-3,TGTGCCAGCTCAACATACCTAAGGGATACGCAGTATTTT,CASSTYLRDTQYF
TRBV5-6,TRBD1,.,TRBJ1-4,TGTGCCAGCAGCAGTGACAGGGTAAACCCTTGGACTAATGAAAAACTGTTTTTT,CASSSDRVNPWTNEKLFF
TRBV30,TRBD1,.,TRBJ2-3,TGTGCCTCTACAGGGGGCGGCACAGATACGCAGTATTTT,CASTGGGTDTQYF
TRBV7-2,.,once,TRBJ2-5,TGTGCCAGCAGCTTAGCCCGTTCACAAGAGACCCAGTACTTC,CASSLARSQETQYF
TRBV15,.,.,TRBJ2-6,TGTGCCACCAGCAGAGACCTAGGACGGAGCTCTGGGGCCAACGTCCTGACTTTC,CATSRDLGRSSGANVLTF
TRBV11-1,.,.,TRBJ2-5,TGTGCCAGCAGCTTTCCGGGGGCAGAGACCCAGTACTTC,CASSFPGAETQYF
TRBV29-1,TRBD1,.,TRBJ1-2,TGCAGCGTTGAAAGAGGACAGGGGGAAGGCTATGGCTACACCTTC,CSVERGQGEGYGYTF
TRBV29-1,.,.,TRBJ2-3,TGCAGCGTTGATGGGGACTCAGTTAGCGGCTCCGATACGCAGTATTTT,CSVDGDSVSGSDTQYF
TRBV20-1,.,.,TRBJ2-7,TGCAGTGCTGAACGGGGAGGGCAGTACTTC,CSAERGGQYF
TRBV4-2,TRBD1,.,TRBJ1-3,TGTGCCAGCAGCCAAGATCCAGGGACAGGGTCTGGAAACACCATATATTTT,CASSQDPGTGSGNTIYF